This T cell receptor beta chain was documented in a study of cytomegalovirus exposure and HLA in healthy donors. The PCR was carried out with 60 Vbeta primers and 13 Jbeta primers. Repertoires were generated with immunoSEQ multiplex PCR, while TCRdb's copy carries only in-frame clones and drops some. This sample has around 130,000 clones, with 85% to 90% found just once. Study outcomes and limitations: Clonal expansion was found to be greater in HLA-associated TCR beta chains than in equally common others in a later analysis. Most TCR sequences showed up rarely, but some public TCRs showed up in many donors.

Concerning this clone: Its antigen is not known.

This CDR3 has 16 amino acids. Germline V gene data show CDR1 as SNHLY and CDR2 as FYNNEI. Losses at the gene ends were 3 bases for V and 3 bases for J; bases not matched to a gene: 8. The sequencing input was PBMCs. The chain couples TRBV2 to TRBJ2-3; 8 bases are a match to TRBD2. The sequence came from a woman in her 30s in good health and CMV-seropositive. CDR3 in amino acids: CASSEERGPRTDTQYF. The CDR3 DNA reads TGTGCCAGCAGTGAGGAGCGGGGGCCTAGAACAGATACGCAGTATTTT.